This T cell receptor beta chain was sequenced for a study of graft-versus-host responses after intestinal transplantation. Across the whole study: Every one of the recipients received anti-thymocyte globulin induction and afterwards took tacrolimus and steroids for around 3 years.

Profiled with immunoSEQ multiplex PCR; TCRdb holds only in-frame clones, not every one. The data hold 90,000 to 150,000 clones, with around 95% observed a single time. With respect to this clone: Its antigen is as yet unknown.

V was clipped by 6 bases and J by 3 bases; unmatched bases: 5. The CDR3 is 15 residues long. Germline V CDR1 and CDR2: MDHEN, SYDVKM. The sequence was collected from a human donor who received an intestinal transplant. Specimen: unstimulated CD8+ T cells sorted from spleen or lymph node cells, collected before intestinal transplant. V gene TRBV28 combines with J gene TRBJ2-1; 10 nucleotides align to TRBD2. The CDR3 nucleotides read TGTGCCAGCAGCTCACTAGCGGGAAGCTACAATGAGCAGTTCTTC. It codes for CASSSLAGSYNEQFF.